This TCR beta chain originates from a study of blood T cells in healthy people across ages. Per the germline V gene, CDR1 is DFQATT and CDR2 is SNEGSKA (reference sequence). V lost 5 bases, J lost 4 bases, and 16 bases lay in between. This CDR3 comprises 14 residues. The use of a sample-barcoded 5' primer and a J-beta primer mix characterized a second PCR of roughly 7 to 11 cycles. TCRdb used MiXCR to reprocess the 5' RACE reads, holding one entry per CDR3 protein. The table shows approximately 820,000 distinct CDR3 sequences, with 44% occurring only once. This clonotype turned up a few times. The V gene is TRBV20-1, the J gene TRBJ2-3, with D possibly matching TRBD2 (5 bases). Sequenced input: blood. The source of this sequence is a man aged 55 to 70 in good health. The CDR3 DNA sequence: TGCAGTGCTTTGCGCTCCGGGGTGGCAGATACGCAGTATTTT. It encodes CSALRSGVADTQYF.